Listed here are 4 T cell receptor beta chains from one sample, sequenced in a study of PD-L1 blockade in urothelial cancer. This table comes from immunoSEQ multiplex PCR, and its TCRdb copy is limited to in-frame clones, with some not included. Found here are some 25,000 clones, roughly 90% of them singletons; the top ten hold roughly 31%. This specimen was PBMCs, taken around atezolizumab (anti-PD-L1) treatment. These receptors were collected from a man aged 55-75 years with urothelial cancer.

The gene calls are TRBV30 and TRBJ1-2; the D is unclear. Trimming removed 1 base at V and 3 bases at J, with 6 bases between. Germline lookup yields CDR1 GTSNPN and CDR2 SVGIG (reference sequence). This CDR3 region has 12 residues. The CDR3 here is CAWSGRYYGYTF. Here the CDR3 DNA reads TGTGCCTGGAGTGGGCGGTACTATGGCTACACCTTC.

The chain joins TRBV6-1 to TRBJ2-4, with D possibly matching TRBD1 (6 bases). The CDR3 runs to 15 residues. V lost 7 bases and J 0 bases, leaving 13 bases between the germline ends. The germline gives CDR1 MNHNS, CDR2 SASEGT. The CDR3 region is CASNKQGEAKNIQYF. CDR3 in DNA: TGTGCCAGCAATAAACAGGGCGAAGCCAAAAACATTCAGTACTTC.

The chain links TRBV5-5 to TRBJ2-5, with TRBD2 matching 7 bases. The CDR3 is made up of 14 amino acids. Unmatched junction bases numbered 6, after V lost 4 bases and J lost 3 bases. CDR1 is SGHKS, CDR2 YYEKEE, per germline (reference sequence). In DNA form, the CDR3 reads TGTGCCAGCAGCACCTCTAGCGGTAAAGAGACCCAGTACTTC. It encodes CASSTSSGKETQYF. Variable domain in full (rest from reference TRBV5-5 and TRBJ2-5): DAGVTQSPTHLIKTRGQQVTLRCSPISGHKSVSWYQQVLGQGPQFIFQYYEKEERGRGNFPDRFSARQFPNYSSELNVNALLLGDSALYLCASSTSSGKETQYFGPGTRLLVL.

V is TRBV5-4 and J is TRBJ2-2, with 11 bases matching TRBD2. Germline CDR1 and CDR2: SGHNT and YYREEE (reference sequence). This CDR3 has 17 amino acids. Losses at the gene ends were 4 bases for V and 6 bases for J; bases not matched to a gene: 11. DNA for the CDR3: TGTGCCAGCAGCAGCCCACTAGCGGGAGTCCAATCCGGGGAGCTGTTTTTT. It yields the protein CASSSPLAGVQSGELFF.